This is a list of T cell receptor beta chains from one sample in a study of CD8 T cells in Susac syndrome. TCRdb passed the immunoSEQ multiplex PCR reads through MiXCR, listing each CDR3 protein once. The table has about 120,000 distinct CDR3 sequences, 90% to 95% seen once. Sequenced: CD4+ T cells from PBMCs. These receptors were obtained from a human donor in good health. Each CDR3 is given with its conserved first and last residue. A D gene is named only where the DNA matches it firmly. For some rows the clone size is stated as once, few or many, or as a class when expanded; others skip it.

TRBJ2-4,TRBV3-1,NA,TRBD1,TGTGCCAGCAGCCCGAGAGGGGGCGCAAACATTCAGTACTTC,CASSPRGGANIQYF
TRBJ2-5,TRBV5-1,once,NA,TGCGCCAGCAGCTTGGAGCCTAGCGACCAAGAGACCCAGTACTTC,CASSLEPSDQETQYF
TRBJ2-5,TRBV3-1,NA,NA,TGTGCCAGCAGCCCCGCACACCGGGCAGGGGAGACCCAGTACTTC,CASSPAHRAGETQYF
TRBJ2-1,TRBV7-4,NA,TRBD2,TGTGCCAGCAGCTCTCAAGCGGGAGCCTCCTACAATGAGCAGTTCTTC,CASSSQAGASYNEQFF
TRBJ2-3,TRBV6-2/TRBV6-3,NA,NA,TGTGCCAGCAGTTCCCCGGGACTCCCGAATTTT,CASSSPGLPNF
TRBJ2-1,TRBV9,NA,TRBD2,TGTGCCAGCAGCGTAGCAGCGGGAGGAACCTACAATGAGCAGTTCTTC,CASSVAAGGTYNEQFF
TRBJ1-6,TRBV27,NA,NA,TGTGCCAGCAGTTCCTCGATTGACAGAGGCAATTCACCCCTCCACTTT,CASSSSIDRGNSPLHF
TRBJ2-6,TRBV7-9,NA,NA,TGTGCCAGCAGCGTGGCAGGGACAGGGGCCAACGTCCTGACTTTC,CASSVAGTGANVLTF
TRBJ2-2,TRBV7-2,NA,TRBD1,TGTGCCAGCAGCTTATATCGACAGGGGGTGATCAACACCGGGGAGCTGTTTTTT,CASSLYRQGVINTGELFF
TRBJ2-2,TRBV7-3,NA,TRBD1,TGTGCCAGCAGCTCGACAGGGGCGAGCACCGGGGAGCTGTTTTTT,CASSSTGASTGELFF
TRBJ2-5,TRBV7-2,NA,NA,TGTGCCAGCCTGCTCAACAGTTTGGGAGGGGGGACCCAGTACTTC,CASLLNSLGGGTQYF
TRBJ2-7,TRBV29-1,NA,TRBD1,TGCAGCGTTTCGACAGGGATTCACGAGCAGTACTTC,CSVSTGIHEQYF
TRBJ1-1,TRBV6-2/TRBV6-3,once,TRBD1,TGTGCCAGCAGTCCCGGGACAGGGTCGAACACTGAAGCTTTCTTT,CASSPGTGSNTEAFF
TRBJ2-6,TRBV2,NA,TRBD2,TGTGCCAGCCGGGAGGGCTCTGGGGCCAACGTCCTGACTTTC,CASREGSGANVLTF
TRBJ2-3,TRBV29-1,NA,NA,TGCAGCGTTGGACTTCGACTCTCGGATACGCAGTATTTT,CSVGLRLSDTQYF
TRBJ2-7,TRBV28,NA,TRBD2,TGTGCCAGTACGCTCCGACTAGCGGGAGATGGGGAGCAGTACTTC,CASTLRLAGDGEQYF
TRBJ2-1,TRBV5-1,once,TRBD1,TGCGCCAGCAGCGACGGACAGGGGGAAGATGAGCAGTTCTTC,CASSDGQGEDEQFF
TRBJ2-5,TRBV5-1,NA,NA,TGCGCCAGCAGCACCGGGACTGCCGGGAGGACCCAGTACTTC,CASSTGTAGRTQYF